Each of the 19 T cell receptor beta chains below was sequenced from the same sample in a study of graft-versus-host responses after intestinal transplantation. Assay: immunoSEQ multiplex PCR; the TCRdb copy retains only in-frame clones and omits some. The table has under 7,000 clones, roughly 80% seen once. The graft tissue was processed, and this released both intraepithelial and lamina propria lymphocytes. This specimen consisted of ileum tissue, obtained around 230 days after intestinal transplant. The receptors originated from a human patient who received an intestinal transplant, so some T cells may come from the graft donor.

The rearrangement joins TRBV10-3 to TRBJ2-3; 14 bases are shared with TRBD2. The CDR3 has 17 residues. The V gene's germline CDR1 is ENHRY and CDR2 SYGVKD. V dropped 6 bases and J dropped 1; count of bases not matched to a gene: 6. Here the CDR3 reads CAISRLAGGRGTDTQYF. CDR3 coding DNA: TGTGCCATCAGCCGACTAGCGGGGGGGCGTGGCACAGATACGCAGTATTTT.

This chain connects TRBV7-2 to TRBJ2-3; a possible D gene is TRBD1 (5 bases). V dropped 5 bases and J dropped 4 bases, with 10 bases sitting between them. CDR1 SGHTA and CDR2 FQGNSA come from the germline V gene. The CDR3 has 13 amino acids. The CDR3 here is CASSTIRADTQYF. CDR3 bases: TGTGCCAGCAGCACTATCAGGGCAGATACGCAGTATTTT.

The CDR3, as DNA: TGCGCCAGCAGCTTGATCGGGGTACAAGAGACCCAGTACTTC. Protein sequence: CASSLIGVQETQYF. The chain recombines TRBV5-1 with TRBJ2-5, with D tentatively TRBD2 (5 bases). Trimming removed 1 base at V and 2 bases at J, with 9 bases between. Germline V gives CDR1 SGHRS, CDR2 YFSETQ. This CDR3 is 14 amino acids long. The full variable domain, its missing parts supplied by reference TRBV5-1 and TRBJ2-5, is KAGVTQTPRYLIKTRGQQVTLSCSPISGHRSVSWYQQTPGQGLQFLFEYFSETQRNKGNFPGRFSGRQFSNSRSEMNVSTLELGDSALYLCASSLIGVQETQYFGPGTRLLVL.

This chain connects TRBV11-2 to TRBJ1-1; D call uncertain. CDR3 length equals 14 residues. Germline CDR1 reads SGHAT; CDR2 reads FQNNGV. Trimming took off 5 bases at V and 0 bases at J, with 10 bases between the two ends. The CDR3 protein is CASSLARVNTEAFF. As DNA, the CDR3 is TGTGCCAGCAGCCTCGCAAGGGTGAACACTGAAGCTTTCTTT.

This rearrangement joins TRBV19 to TRBJ1-1; 8 bases fit TRBD1. This CDR3 region has 11 residues. Germline V CDR1 and CDR2: LNHDA, SQIVND (reference sequence). Trimming cost V 10 bases and J 12 bases; bases outside gene matches: 10. CDR3 coding DNA: TGTGCCAAGCTTCGGACAGGGAGAACTTTCTTT. Translated: CAKLRTGRTFF.

The V and J genes are TRBV5-5 and TRBJ2-7; TRBD1 agrees at 7 bases. The junction had 11 bases not matched to a gene; V was cut back by 2 bases and J by 6 bases. The CDR3 spans 15 residues. In germline, CDR1 is SGHKS, CDR2 YYEKEE (reference sequence). The CDR3, as DNA: TGTGCCAGCAGCTTACAAACAGGGGCAGTCGGCGAGCAGTACTTC. This codes for CASSLQTGAVGEQYF.

This chain uses TRBV25-1 with TRBJ1-3; TRBD1 might be the D (6 bases). Per germline, CDR1 MGHDK and CDR2 SYGVNS. CDR3 length: 16 residues. Trimming shortened V by 5 bases and J by 5 bases, and 19 bases separated the two germline ends. The CDR3 protein is CASSPPVGGGRNTIYF. The DNA for the CDR3 is TGTGCCAGCAGTCCTCCGGTAGGGGGGGGAAGAAACACCATATATTTT. The full variable domain, completed using reference TRBV25-1 and TRBJ1-3, is EADIYQTPRYLVIGTGKKITLECSQTMGHDKMYWYQQDPGMELHLIHYSYGVNSTEKGDLSSESTVSRIRTEHFPLTLESARPSHTSQYLCASSPPVGGGRNTIYFGEGSWLTVV.

This chain uses TRBV18 with TRBJ2-7, with D possibly TRBD2 on 6 matching bases. From germline, CDR1 is KGHSH and CDR2 LQKENI. This CDR3 comprises 16 residues. V was pared by 4 bases and J by 4 bases, with 20 bases between. This chain's CDR3 is CASSQVYSRGVYEQYF. The CDR3 region has the DNA TGTGCCAGCTCACAGGTTTACTCGCGGGGAGTTTACGAGCAGTACTTC.

V usage is TRBV28 and J usage is TRBJ1-6; the D gene is possibly TRBD1 (6 bases). V lost 5 bases to trimming and J lost 9 bases, with 14 bases between them. Germline loops: CDR1 MDHEN, CDR2 SYDVKM. The CDR3 consists of 14 residues. The CDR3 coding sequence is TGTGCCAGCAGTCCCCTACAGGGCTCTTCACCCCTCCACTTT. Translating gives CASSPLQGSSPLHF.

This clone appeared once. The rearrangement joins TRBV4-2 to TRBJ2-7; D gene unclear. Trimming took 1 base from V and 3 from J, leaving 16 bases between them. The CDR3 is 16 residues long. The V gene's germline CDR1 is LGHNA and CDR2 YNFKEQ. CDR3 region: CASSQVKTIPDYEQYF. In DNA form, the CDR3 reads TGTGCCAGCAGCCAAGTAAAAACCATACCAGACTACGAGCAGTACTTC.

The gene calls are TRBV18 and TRBJ1-1; TRBD1 aligns across 8 bases. V lost 3 bases, J lost 4 bases, and 1 base stayed unmatched. This CDR3 is built from 13 residues. Germline-derived CDR1 and CDR2 are KGHSH and LQKENI. The CDR3 sequence: CASSPDRGTEAFF. The CDR3 bases are TGTGCCAGCTCACCCGACAGGGGCACTGAAGCTTTCTTT.

The sample holds one count of this clone. J is TRBJ2-3 and V is TRBV10-1; TRBD2 matches 7 bases. From germline, CDR1 is WNHNN and CDR2 SYGVQD (reference sequence). The junction had 30 bases not matched to a gene; V was cut back by 8 bases and J by 7 bases. There are 20 residues in the CDR3. The CDR3 DNA follows: TGCGCCAGCGGTCTCGAGGAGCGGGGCCGCCCCTGGGGTTGGAAACATACGCAGTATTTT. Translated, it gives CASGLEERGRPWGWKHTQYF.

This chain joins TRBV29-1 and TRBJ2-5, with D hard to call. CDR1 and CDR2 (germline): SQVTM, ANQGSEA. The V and J ends lost 6 bases and 4 bases respectively, with 6 bases between them. The CDR3 has 10 residues. The CDR3 DNA follows: TGCAGCGTGGGAACAGAGACCCAGTACTTC. Translating gives CSVGTETQYF.

This clone was found a few times. The V and J genes are TRBV6-5 and TRBJ1-2; D not resolved. The CDR3 contains 14 residues. Germline V lookup: CDR1 MNHEY, CDR2 SVGAGI. Between the trimmed V and J ends, which lost 5 bases and 3 bases, there was a span of 13 bases. CDR3 protein: CASSETSEYYGYTF. Written as DNA, the CDR3 is TGTGCCAGCAGTGAAACGAGCGAATACTATGGCTACACCTTC.

The V call is TRBV5-4, the J call TRBJ2-4, with 8 bases matching TRBD1. The CDR3 spans 16 residues. Germline trimming cut 4 bases from V and 5 bases from J; bases unmatched to any gene: 11. CDR1 is SGHNT and CDR2 is YYREEE in the germline V gene (reference sequence). In nucleotides, the CDR3 is TGTGCCAGCAGCGAGAAGGACAGGGTAGGGGAAAACATTCAGTACTTC. Its translation: CASSEKDRVGENIQYF. Complete variable domain (other parts from reference TRBV5-4 and TRBJ2-4): ETGVTQSPTHLIKTRGQQVTLRCSSQSGHNTVSWYQQALGQGPQFIFQYYREEENGRGNFPPRFSGLQFPNYSSELNVNALELDDSALYLCASSEKDRVGENIQYFGAGTRLSVL.

V usage is TRBV10-3 and J usage is TRBJ2-7, with a possible D match to TRBD1 (6 bases). V was cut by 4 bases and J by 3 bases, with 16 bases left in between. The V gene's germline CDR1 is ENHRY and CDR2 SYGVKD. The length of the CDR3 is 15 residues. The CDR3 region has the DNA TGTGCCATCAGTGGCGGCCCGGACAGCGGCTACGAGCAGTACTTC. This gives the protein CAISGGPDSGYEQYF.

The chain's CDR3 is CASSENTLGREQYF. The DNA of the CDR3 is TGTGCCAGCAGTGAAAACACGCTTGGGCGCGAGCAGTACTTC. V usage is TRBV6-1 and J usage is TRBJ2-5; D unclear. The DNA end lines up better with TRBJ2-7; the J call may be wrong. The CDR3 loop spans 14 amino acids. Germline V gene sequence: CDR1 MNHNS, CDR2 SASEGT.

V usage is TRBV19 and J usage is TRBJ2-2, with a possible D match to TRBD1 (5 bases). The V gene's germline CDR1 is LNHDA and CDR2 SQIVND (reference sequence). This CDR3 has 16 residues. Trimming removed 7 bases at V and 6 bases at J, with 21 bases between. CDR3 amino acids: CASIAIGASYAGELFF. The CDR3 region has the DNA TGTGCCAGTATCGCAATAGGGGCTTCCTACGCCGGGGAGCTGTTTTTT.

The chain uses TRBV2 and TRBJ2-4, with TRBD2 as a possible D gene (6 bases). Deletions cut 6 bases from V and 0 bases from J, with 6 bases between. The CDR3 contains 13 residues. Germline V gene lookup returns CDR1 SNHLY and CDR2 FYNNEI. The CDR3 loop is CASRAGAKNIQYF. DNA for the CDR3: TGTGCCAGCAGAGCGGGAGCCAAAAACATTCAGTACTTC.